The 13 T cell receptor beta chains reported below all come from one sample, sequenced in a study of tumor-infiltrating lymphocytes in localized non-small cell lung cancer. Here immunoSEQ multiplex PCR was the method, and the copy in TCRdb shows in-frame clones only, minus some. The data show around 6,700 clones, about 70% seen once. Sequenced material: uninvolved lung tissue not adjacent to the tumor. Receptors originate from a human donor with non-small cell lung cancer.

The V call is TRBV6-1, the J call TRBJ2-4, with D perhaps matching TRBD1 (6 bases). Germline-derived CDR1 and CDR2 are MNHNS and SASEGT. The CDR3 totals 16 residues. V dropped 4 bases and J dropped 7 bases, with 20 bases sitting between them. The CDR3 sequence: CASSARDTKNKNIQYF. The CDR3 DNA is TGTGCCAGCAGTGCCCGGGACACTAAAAATAAGAACATTCAGTACTTC.

This clone was recorded only once. The gene calls are TRBV30 and TRBJ2-7; D call uncertain. This CDR3 contains 12 residues. Trimming stripped 2 bases from V and 3 bases from J, with 8 bases between. Germline assignment: CDR1 GTSNPN and CDR2 SVGIG (reference sequence). CDR3 protein: CAWSNQFYEQYF. In DNA, the CDR3 is TGTGCCTGGAGTAATCAGTTCTACGAGCAGTACTTC.

This chain links TRBV2 with TRBJ1-2; D perhaps matches TRBD1 (6 bases). The CDR3 spans 14 residues. The V end was cut by 1 base, the J end by 5 bases, with 11 bases between. Germline CDR1 SNHLY, CDR2 FYNNEI. The CDR3 sequence is CASSEGAGVYGYTF. The CDR3 DNA is TGTGCCAGCAGTGAAGGGGCAGGGGTGTATGGCTACACCTTC.

This clone occurred a few times. The CDR3 loop reads CASSQDSQGAREQYF. The CDR3 DNA is TGTGCCAGCAGCCAAGATTCCCAGGGGGCAAGAGAGCAGTACTTC. V usage is TRBV4-2 and J usage is TRBJ2-7, with TRBD1 matching 8 bases. With V trimmed by 0 bases and J by 7 bases, 8 bases remained unmatched. Germline CDR1 and CDR2: LGHNA and YNFKEQ. The CDR3 runs 15 residues.

This chain connects TRBV11-3 to TRBJ1-1, with D uncertain. Trimming pared 3 bases from V and 4 bases from J, leaving 9 bases between. The CDR3 is made up of 13 amino acids. CDR1 and CDR2 (germline): SGHNT, YENEEA. CDR3 nucleotides: TGTGCCAGCAGCTTGATATCGGGCACTGAAGCTTTCTTT. This translates into CASSLISGTEAFF.

The CDR3 nucleotides are TGCGCCAGCAGCTTGGAACAGGCCTCTCGGACAGATACGCAGTATTTT. Amino acid sequence: CASSLEQASRTDTQYF. The chain couples TRBV5-1 to TRBJ2-3; a weak D match, TRBD1 (5 bases). Germline V gene sequence: CDR1 SGHRS, CDR2 YFSETQ. The CDR3 sequence is 16 residues long. Trimming took 0 bases from V and 3 from J, leaving 14 bases between them.

The V and J genes are TRBV5-5 and TRBJ1-4; the match to TRBD1 covers 10 bases. Germline CDR1 is SGHKS and CDR2 is YYEKEE (reference sequence). The junction had 3 bases not matched to a gene; V was cut back by 1 base and J by 6 bases. The CDR3 consists of 15 residues. The CDR3 protein is CASSLPGQGYEKLFF. The CDR3 bases are TGTGCCAGCAGCTTGCCGGGACAGGGGTATGAAAAACTGTTTTTT.

The chain carries TRBV19 and TRBJ1-2; unclear D gene. Germline V gene lookup returns CDR1 LNHDA and CDR2 SQIVND (reference sequence). The CDR3 covers 15 residues. V lost 4 bases and J 0 bases, leaving 12 bases between the germline ends. The CDR3, as DNA: TGTGCCAGTAGTAGGTCCCGGGAGTCTAACTATGGCTACACCTTC. This encodes CASSRSRESNYGYTF.

The chain employs TRBV19 and TRBJ1-2; TRBD1 aligns across 9 bases. The CDR3 contains 18 residues. Germline assignment: CDR1 LNHDA and CDR2 SQIVND (reference sequence). J lost 5 bases, V lost 2 bases, and 15 bases had no gene match. Here the CDR3 reads CASSIPSARTGDHYGYTF. Here the CDR3 DNA reads TGTGCCAGTAGTATACCATCCGCCCGGACAGGGGACCATTATGGCTACACCTTC.

The chain is built from TRBV6-5 and TRBJ1-1, with TRBD1 matching over 12 bases. Germline CDR1 reads MNHEY; CDR2 reads SVGAGI. V shed 6 bases and J 4 bases; nucleotides not matched to a gene: 3. The CDR3 is 14 residues long. In DNA, the CDR3 is TGTGCCAGCAGGGGGACAGGGGGCATCACTGAAGCTTTCTTT. Translated: CASRGTGGITEAFF.

The rearrangement joins TRBV19 to TRBJ2-1, with D possibly being TRBD1 (6 bases). Trimming shortened V by 3 bases and J by 8 bases, and 20 bases separated the two germline ends. The CDR3 is made up of 16 amino acids. CDR1 LNHDA and CDR2 SQIVND come from the germline V gene (reference sequence). CDR3 nucleotide sequence: TGTGCCAGTAGTATTTTGGGGGCGCGGAATTTCGATGAGCAGTTCTTC. This codes for CASSILGARNFDEQFF.

The rearrangement uses TRBV5-4 and TRBJ2-1; 14 bases match TRBD2. The CDR3 is 18 amino acids. Germline-derived CDR1 and CDR2 are SGHNT and YYREEE (reference sequence). Germline trimming cut 3 bases from V and 7 bases from J; bases unmatched to any gene: 12. CDR3: CASSSLGGLAGDRNEQFF. The DNA for the CDR3 is TGTGCCAGCAGCTCCCTGGGGGGACTAGCGGGAGATAGAAATGAGCAGTTCTTC.

The chain joins TRBV10-3 to TRBJ2-7; no reliable D call. The V gene's germline CDR1 is ENHRY and CDR2 SYGVKD. The V end lost 3 bases, the J end lost 0 bases, and 9 bases lay between the germline ends. This CDR3 has 14 amino acids. Written as DNA, the CDR3 is TGTGCCATCAGTGAACGTGGAGACTCCTACGAGCAGTACTTC. Translated: CAISERGDSYEQYF.